This T cell receptor beta chain comes out of a study of T cells in localized non-small cell lung cancer. Study-wide points: Only one tumor region went through sequencing, so heterogeneity may still be there. Paired adjacent lung recovered a median around 60 of the top 100 tumor clones.

Of note for this clone: Its antigen is not identified.

This CDR3 spans 14 amino acids. Between the trimmed V and J ends, which lost 2 bases and 0 bases, there was a span of 8 bases. The V gene's germline CDR1 is SQVTM and CDR2 ANQGSEA. Some clones are missing from TCRdb's copy, which holds only in-frame ones; the method was immunoSEQ multiplex PCR. The table has roughly 86,000 clones, approximately 85% seen once; the top ten hold approximately 2.5%. The source is a man between 40 and 70 years old with stage I lung adenocarcinoma. Source: peripheral blood, taken before any cancer treatment. The V and J genes are TRBV29-1 and TRBJ2-1; D is unclear. CDR3 sequence reads: CSVEPPYSYNEQFF. The DNA for the CDR3 is TGCAGCGTTGAACCTCCCTACTCCTACAATGAGCAGTTCTTC.